This TCR beta chain was retrieved from a study of blood T cells in healthy people across ages. Donor samples were obtained from healthy Caucasian individuals from Russia, aged 6 to 90. Each sample yielded at least 5 micrograms of PBMC total RNA. This clonotype has a handful of counts. The antigen remains unidentified. Study conclusions and caveats: Estimates of diversity drawn from one million T cells were considered underestimates.

The second PCR ran about 6 to 12 cycles with a sample-barcoded 5' primer and J-beta primers. Via MiXCR, TCRdb re-called the 5' RACE reads, giving one row per CDR3 protein. The table lists 710,000 or so distinct CDR3 sequences, around a fifth of them singletons. Trimming cost V 5 bases and J 7 bases, with 17 bases left between them. Germline CDR1 is LNHDA and CDR2 is SQIVND (reference sequence). This CDR3 comprises 15 residues. The rearrangement links TRBV19 to TRBJ2-2, with D possibly TRBD1 on 6 matching bases. The sample comprised blood. This TCR was sampled from a man in his 70s in good health. The CDR3 here is CASSEPGTRGGELFF. DNA for the CDR3: TGTGCCAGTAGTGAGCCGGGAACCAGGGGCGGGGAGCTGTTTTTT.